This TCR beta chain appears in the sequencing data of a study of cytomegalovirus exposure and HLA in healthy donors. Germline assignment: CDR1 LNHDA and CDR2 SQIVND (reference sequence). The CDR3 sequence is 13 residues long. J gave up 1 base and V 6 bases, and 2 bases lay outside the gene matches. Primers included in the PCR were 60 Vbeta and 13 Jbeta primers. This table comes from immunoSEQ multiplex PCR, and its TCRdb copy is limited to in-frame clones, with some not included. The sample has about 140,000 clones; approximately 70% are singletons. This TCR was sampled from a woman aged 30 to 39 in good health and CMV-seronegative. The specimen sequenced was PBMCs. This chain uses TRBV19 with TRBJ1-1; 7 bases map to TRBD1. The CDR3 region has the DNA TGTGCCAGTAGGCGACAGGGGAACACTGAAGCTTTCTTT. Translation gives CASRRQGNTEAFF.